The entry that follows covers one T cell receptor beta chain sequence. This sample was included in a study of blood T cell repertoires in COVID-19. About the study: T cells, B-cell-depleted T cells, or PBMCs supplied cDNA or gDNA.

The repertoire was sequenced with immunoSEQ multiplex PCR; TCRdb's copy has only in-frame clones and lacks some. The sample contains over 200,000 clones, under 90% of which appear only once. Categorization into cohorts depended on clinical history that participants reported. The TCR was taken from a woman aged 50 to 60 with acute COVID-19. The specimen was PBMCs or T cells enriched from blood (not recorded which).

The CDR3 nucleotides are TGTGCCAGCAGCCAAGGGCTCCGGGGTGGTAATGAAAAACTGTTTTTT. It specifies CASSQGLRGGNEKLFF. This sequence joins TRBV3-1 (or the pseudogene TRBV3-2) and TRBJ1-4, with D unclear. Trimming stripped 1 base from V and 4 bases from J, with 13 bases between. The CDR3 has 16 amino acids. The V gene's germline CDR1 is LGHDT and CDR2 YNNKEL (reference sequence).